Here is one T cell receptor (beta chain) with its context. Germline CDR1 KGHSH, CDR2 LQKENI. This CDR3 has 13 amino acids. Trimming cost V 6 bases and J 1 base, with 10 bases left between them. Unique molecular identifiers were incorporated when the TCRbeta library was constructed. TCRdb recomputed calls from the PCR reads with MiXCR, one row per CDR3 protein. Here the sample spans about a million distinct CDR3 sequences, around 30% being singletons. The data belong to a study of T-cell reconstitution after alpha-beta-depleted transplantation in children. The sample was PBMCs, mostly from graft donor cells, taken 360 days after TCRalphabeta/CD19-depleted stem cell transplant. This chain links TRBV18 with TRBJ2-7; D not certain. The receptor was derived from a boy under three years old who had a stem cell transplant for SCID, so the T cells may come from the graft donor. The CDR3 bases are TGTGCCAGCTCGCAGACGAGGTCCTACGAGCAGTACTTC. This gives the protein CASSQTRSYEQYF. Variable domain in full (rest from reference TRBV18 and TRBJ2-7): NAGVMQNPRHLVRRRGQEARLRCSPMKGHSHVYWYRQLPEEGLKFMVYLQKENIIDESGMPKERFSAEFPKEGPSILRIQQVVRGDSAAYFCASSQTRSYEQYFGPGTRLTVT.